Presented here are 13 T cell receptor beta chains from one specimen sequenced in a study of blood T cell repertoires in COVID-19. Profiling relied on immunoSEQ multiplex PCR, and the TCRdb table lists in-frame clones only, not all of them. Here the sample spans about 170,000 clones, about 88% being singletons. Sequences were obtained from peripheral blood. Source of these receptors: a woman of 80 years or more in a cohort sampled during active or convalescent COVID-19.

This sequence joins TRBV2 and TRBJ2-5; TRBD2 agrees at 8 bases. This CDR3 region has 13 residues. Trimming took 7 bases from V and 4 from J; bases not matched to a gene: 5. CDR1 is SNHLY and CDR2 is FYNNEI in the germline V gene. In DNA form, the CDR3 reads TGTGCCAGCATGAAGGGACTAGGAGAGACCCAGTACTTC. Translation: CASMKGLGETQYF.

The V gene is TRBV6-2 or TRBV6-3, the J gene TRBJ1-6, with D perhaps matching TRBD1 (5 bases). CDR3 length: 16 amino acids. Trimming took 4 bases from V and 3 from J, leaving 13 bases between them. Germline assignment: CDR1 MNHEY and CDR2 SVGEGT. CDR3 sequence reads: CASSSLGHRYNSPLHF. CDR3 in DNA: TGTGCCAGCAGTTCACTCGGACACCGCTATAATTCACCCCTCCACTTT.

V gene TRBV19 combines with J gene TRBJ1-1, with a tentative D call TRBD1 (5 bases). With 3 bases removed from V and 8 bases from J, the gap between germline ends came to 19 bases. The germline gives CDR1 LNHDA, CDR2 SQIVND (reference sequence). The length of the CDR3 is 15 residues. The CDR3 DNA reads TGTGCCAGTAGTATCGACGTCCAGGGAACGATGGAAGCTTTCTTT. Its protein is CASSIDVQGTMEAFF.

As DNA, the CDR3 is TGTGCCAGCAGTGAGACAGGGTTGAACACTGAAGCTTTCTTT. Encoded protein: CASSETGLNTEAFF. This sequence joins TRBV6-1 and TRBJ1-1, with 7 bases lining up with TRBD1. The CDR3 loop spans 14 amino acids. CDR1 is MNHNS, CDR2 SASEGT, per germline. Unmatched junction bases numbered 1, after V lost 3 bases and J lost 0 bases.

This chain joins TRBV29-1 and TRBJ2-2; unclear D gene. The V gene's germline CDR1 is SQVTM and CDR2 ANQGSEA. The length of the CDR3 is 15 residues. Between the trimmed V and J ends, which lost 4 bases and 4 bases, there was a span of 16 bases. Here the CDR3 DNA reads TGCAGCGTTGTCCCCTCCGGGTTCCTCACCGGGGAGCTGTTTTTT. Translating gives CSVVPSGFLTGELFF.

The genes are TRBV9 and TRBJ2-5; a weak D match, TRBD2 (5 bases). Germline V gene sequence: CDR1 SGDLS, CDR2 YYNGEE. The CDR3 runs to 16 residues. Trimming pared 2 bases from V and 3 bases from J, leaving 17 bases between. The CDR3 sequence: CASSVRASLGEETQYF. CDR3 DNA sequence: TGTGCCAGCAGCGTCCGCGCAAGCCTCGGGGAAGAGACCCAGTACTTC.

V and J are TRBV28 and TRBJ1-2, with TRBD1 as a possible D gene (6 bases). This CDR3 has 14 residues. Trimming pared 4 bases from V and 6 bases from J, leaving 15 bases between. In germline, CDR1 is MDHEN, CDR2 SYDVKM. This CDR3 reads CASSSRRGGDGYTF. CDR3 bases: TGTGCCAGCAGTTCCCGCCGAGGGGGAGATGGCTACACCTTC.

The CDR3 nucleotides are TGCGCCAGCAGCTTGGCTCTCGAGCGGGGGACGTACCAAGAGACCCAGTACTTC. Its protein is CASSLALERGTYQETQYF. The rearrangement joins TRBV5-1 to TRBJ2-5; 8 nucleotides match TRBD2. CDR1 SGHRS and CDR2 YFSETQ come from the germline V gene. V was clipped by 0 bases and J by 0 bases; unmatched bases: 10. The CDR3 covers 18 residues.

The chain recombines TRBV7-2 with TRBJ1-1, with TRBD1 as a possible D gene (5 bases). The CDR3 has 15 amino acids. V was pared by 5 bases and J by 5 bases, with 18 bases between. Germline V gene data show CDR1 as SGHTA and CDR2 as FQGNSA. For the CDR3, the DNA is TGTGCCAGCAGCAATAGCGGGCAGGGAGCTACTGAAGCTTTCTTT. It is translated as CASSNSGQGATEAFF.

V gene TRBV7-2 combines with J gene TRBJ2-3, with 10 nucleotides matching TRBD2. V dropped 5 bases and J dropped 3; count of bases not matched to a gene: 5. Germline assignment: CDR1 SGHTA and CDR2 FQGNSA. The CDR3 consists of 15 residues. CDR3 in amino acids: CASSQRAGGTDTQYF. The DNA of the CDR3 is TGTGCCAGCAGCCAGAGAGCGGGGGGGACAGATACGCAGTATTTT.

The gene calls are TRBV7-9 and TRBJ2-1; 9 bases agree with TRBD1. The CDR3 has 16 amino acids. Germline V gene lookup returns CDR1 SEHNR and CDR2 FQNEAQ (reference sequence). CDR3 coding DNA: TGTGCTATGCACAAGACCGGGACAGGGTTTGTTGGTGAGCAGTTCTTC. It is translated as CAMHKTGTGFVGEQFF.

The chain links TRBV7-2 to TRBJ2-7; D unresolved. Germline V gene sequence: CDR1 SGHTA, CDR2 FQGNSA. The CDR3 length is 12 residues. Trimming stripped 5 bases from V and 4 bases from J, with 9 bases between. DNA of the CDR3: TGTGCCAGCAGCCTGATCCTATACGAGCAGTACTTC. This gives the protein CASSLILYEQYF.

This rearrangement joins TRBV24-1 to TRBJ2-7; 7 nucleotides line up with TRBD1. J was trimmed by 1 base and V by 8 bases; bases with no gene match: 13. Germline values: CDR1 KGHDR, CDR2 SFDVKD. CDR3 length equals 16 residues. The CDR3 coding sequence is TGTGCCACCACTGTAGTCGACAGGGTGTTTTCCTACGAGCAGTACGTC. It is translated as CATTVVDRVFSYEQYV.